This TCR beta chain was sequenced in a study of control samples from healthy donors and cancer patients. Clones were read by immunoSEQ multiplex PCR, and TCRdb kept only the in-frame ones, dropping some. The sample shows about 130,000 clones, approximately 91% of them seen only once. Sequencing was done on a sample of blood. The TCR comes from a man between 45 and 60 years old in good health.

CDR3 region: CASSDQGADGEKLFF. The CDR3, as DNA: TGTGCCAGCAGTGACCAGGGGGCGGATGGTGAAAAACTGTTTTTT. This chain connects TRBV2 to TRBJ1-4, with TRBD1 matching 8 bases. V lost 3 bases to trimming and J lost 7 bases; unmatched junction nucleotides: 7. Germline lookup yields CDR1 SNHLY and CDR2 FYNNEI. The CDR3 length is 15 residues.